One sample yielded the 6 T cell receptor beta chains listed below, sequenced in a study of cytomegalovirus exposure and HLA in healthy donors. Primers for the PCR totalled 60 Vbeta and 13 Jbeta. Clones were sequenced by immunoSEQ multiplex PCR, and TCRdb holds only the in-frame ones, with some missing. The sample shows about 180,000 clones, approximately 80% of them seen only once. Sequencing was carried out using PBMCs. These receptor sequences come from a girl under 18 in good health and CMV-seropositive.

This clone has a single count. CDR3 in amino acids: CSVAGSLTYEQYF. The CDR3 DNA is TGCAGCGTTGCAGGCAGCCTCACCTACGAGCAGTACTTC. This rearrangement joins TRBV29-1 to TRBJ2-7; D is uncertain. The V gene's germline CDR1 is SQVTM and CDR2 ANQGSEA. This CDR3 is 13 amino acids long. Trimming pared 4 bases from V and 2 bases from J, leaving 12 bases between.

J is TRBJ1-2 and V is TRBV10-2; no clear D. This CDR3 is built from 13 residues. V was trimmed by 10 bases and J by 3 bases, leaving 15 bases between them. Germline V CDR1 and CDR2: WSHSY, SAAADI. The CDR3 nucleotides read TGCGCCACGGGATCTCGGGTCTACTATGGCTACACCTTC. This codes for CATGSRVYYGYTF.

The table lists this clone with a count of one. The chain links TRBV5-8 to TRBJ2-1; 7 bases are a match to TRBD2. CDR1 is SGHTS and CDR2 is YDEGEE in the germline V gene. Trimming removed 4 bases from V and 4 bases from J; junction bases left unmatched: 11. This CDR3 spans 16 amino acids. CDR3 protein: CASSLADARVYNEQFF. CDR3 sequence (DNA): TGTGCCAGCAGCCTAGCGGATGCGCGGGTGTACAATGAGCAGTTCTTC.

The chain has TRBV6-6 and TRBJ2-2, with D possibly being TRBD2 (5 bases). V lost 6 bases, J lost 3 bases, and 14 bases lay in between. From germline, CDR1 is MNHNY and CDR2 SVGAGI (reference sequence). The CDR3 is 15 amino acids. This CDR3 reads CASSHLRGDTGELFF. CDR3 nucleotides: TGTGCCAGCAGCCACCTCCGGGGTGACACCGGGGAGCTGTTTTTT.

The chain couples TRBV11-1 to TRBJ2-1; 9 bases align to TRBD2. This CDR3 is 15 amino acids long. The V gene's germline CDR1 is SGHAT and CDR2 FQDESV (reference sequence). Unmatched junction bases numbered 10, after V lost 6 bases and J lost 7 bases. The CDR3 DNA sequence: TGTGCCAGCAGTACGCGGGCTAGCGGGATTAATGAGCAGTTCTTC. Translated, it gives CASSTRASGINEQFF. Together with reference TRBV11-1 and TRBJ2-1, the CDR3 gives the full variable domain: EAEVAQSPRYKITEKSQAVAFWCDPISGHATLYWYRQILGQGPELLVQFQDESVVDDSQLPKDRFSAERLKGVDSTLKIQPAELGDSAMYLCASSTRASGINEQFFGPGTRLTVL.

The V and J genes are TRBV29-1 and TRBJ2-3; D remains ambiguous. Trimming pared 1 base from V and 0 bases from J, leaving 14 bases between. Germline V gene sequence: CDR1 SQVTM, CDR2 ANQGSEA. CDR3 length equals 16 residues. In nucleotides, the CDR3 is TGCAGCGTTGAAGCGGAAGGCGGTGCTAGCACAGATACGCAGTATTTT. This sequence encodes CSVEAEGGASTDTQYF.